This TCR beta chain was captured in a study of blood T cell repertoires in COVID-19. Across the study: From the United States, Italy and Spain came samples of acute and convalescent COVID-19. In each case, the material was cDNA or gDNA derived from T cells, B-cell-depleted T cells, or PBMCs.

Only in-frame clones appear in the TCRdb table, and some are missing; sequencing was by immunoSEQ multiplex PCR. The profile shows about 220,000 clones, roughly 83% of them singletons. Germline-derived CDR1 and CDR2 are SGHNT and YYREEE (reference sequence). The CDR3 contains 12 residues. The germline V and J ends were trimmed by 0 bases and 8 bases, with 6 bases remaining between them. The source material was PBMCs or T cells enriched from blood (not recorded which). The receptor was isolated from a woman in her 40s with acute COVID-19. V is TRBV5-4 and J is TRBJ2-1; possible D gene TRBD2, 5 bases. CDR3 region: CASSLVGDEQFF. CDR3 sequence (DNA): TGTGCCAGCAGCTTGGTCGGGGATGAGCAGTTCTTC.